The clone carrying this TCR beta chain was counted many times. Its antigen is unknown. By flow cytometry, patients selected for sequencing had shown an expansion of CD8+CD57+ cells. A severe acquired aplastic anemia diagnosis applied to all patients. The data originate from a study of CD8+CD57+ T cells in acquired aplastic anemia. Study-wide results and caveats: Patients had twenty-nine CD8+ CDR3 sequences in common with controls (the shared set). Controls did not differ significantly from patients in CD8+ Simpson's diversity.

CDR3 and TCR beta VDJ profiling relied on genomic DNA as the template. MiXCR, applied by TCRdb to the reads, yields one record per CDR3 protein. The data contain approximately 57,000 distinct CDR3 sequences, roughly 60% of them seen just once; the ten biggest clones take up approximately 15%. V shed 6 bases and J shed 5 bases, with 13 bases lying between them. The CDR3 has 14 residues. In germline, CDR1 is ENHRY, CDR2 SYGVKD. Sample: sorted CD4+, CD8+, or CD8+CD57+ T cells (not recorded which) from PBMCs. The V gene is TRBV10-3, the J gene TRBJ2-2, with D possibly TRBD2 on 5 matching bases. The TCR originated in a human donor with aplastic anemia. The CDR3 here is CAISERTPTGELFF. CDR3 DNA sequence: TGTGCCATCAGCGAAAGGACTCCTACCGGGGAGCTGTTTTTT.